Listed here is a single T cell receptor beta chain. This record belongs to a study of blood T cell repertoires in COVID-19. The CDR3 contains 15 residues. V shed 0 bases and J shed 6 bases, with 13 bases lying between them. Germline CDR1 MNHEY, CDR2 SVGEGT. The data were produced by immunoSEQ multiplex PCR, yet TCRdb's version contains in-frame clones alone and is incomplete. The data hold about 260,000 clones, with 85% to 90% observed a single time. Sequences were obtained from peripheral blood. The chain links TRBV6-2 or TRBV6-3 to TRBJ2-3, with D perhaps TRBD2 (6 bases). The TCR comes from a woman aged 25-40 years with COVID-19, enrolled during active disease. The CDR3 DNA is TGTGCCAGCAGTTACTCGCGGGGAGGAGTGGATACGCAGTATTTT. Translation gives CASSYSRGGVDTQYF.